This T cell receptor (beta chain) was sequenced for a study of blood T cell repertoires in COVID-19. Measured with immunoSEQ multiplex PCR; TCRdb has only the in-frame clones, and not every one. The sample consists of just over 200,000 clones, 80% of them appearing once. This CDR3 is built from 17 residues. Germline V gene data show CDR1 as LGHDT and CDR2 as YNNKEL (reference sequence). V gave up 0 bases and J gave up 4 bases; unmatched junction bases: 8. The chain couples TRBV3-1 (or the pseudogene TRBV3-2) to TRBJ2-3; TRBD2 agrees at 9 bases. This sequence originates from a woman in her seventies with acute or convalescent COVID-19. The sample taken for sequencing was peripheral blood. CDR3 region: CASSQDLAGGVPDTQYF. As DNA, the CDR3 is TGTGCCAGCAGCCAAGATCTCGCGGGAGGGGTCCCAGATACGCAGTATTTT.